This T cell receptor beta chain was documented in a study of T cell changes during pregnancy in multiple sclerosis. The data were produced by immunoSEQ multiplex PCR, yet TCRdb's version contains in-frame clones alone and is incomplete. The sample records fewer than 90,000 clones, approximately 92% being singletons. Trimming removed 7 bases at V and 5 bases at J, with 9 bases between. The V gene's germline CDR1 is MDHEN and CDR2 SYDVKM. The CDR3 consists of 12 residues. The TCR originated in a female donor in good health, enrolled as a control in a pregnancy study. The rearrangement uses TRBV28 and TRBJ1-5, with a tentative D call TRBD1 (6 bases). The sequenced sample was peripheral blood, obtained in the third trimester of pregnancy. The DNA for the CDR3 is TGTGCCAGCAAAACAGGGTATCAGCCCCAGCATTTT. Its protein is CASKTGYQPQHF. Full variable domain (remainder filled in from reference TRBV28 and TRBJ1-5): DVKVTQSSRYLVKRTGEKVFLECVQDMDHENMFWYRQDPGLGLRLIYFSYDVKMKEKGDIPEGYSVSREKKERFSLILESASTNQTSMYLCASKTGYQPQHFGDGTRLSIL.